This T cell receptor beta chain emerged from a study of cytomegalovirus exposure and HLA in healthy donors. The study, taken as a whole, reports: After further analysis at a later stage, 16,951 TCR beta sequences were associated with HLA alleles at 0.05 false discovery rate. TCR beta V- and J-gene trimming was later associated with a missense DCLRE1C variant. Many donors carried some public TCRs, although rarity characterized most TCR sequences.

Germline CDR1 is SGHRS and CDR2 is YFSETQ. The CDR3 length is 14 residues. Losses at the gene ends were 4 bases for V and 5 bases for J; bases not matched to a gene: 5. Concerning this clone itself: Its antigen is not known.

This PCR relied on a set of 60 Vbeta primers and 13 Jbeta primers. Method: immunoSEQ multiplex PCR; TCRdb's copy keeps in-frame clones and lacks some. The sample lists hundreds of thousands of clones; approximately 82% were seen once. The V and J genes are TRBV5-1 and TRBJ2-7; TRBD1 matches 11 bases. This clonotype was obtained from a woman in her forties in good health and CMV-seronegative. The sequencing sample was made of PBMCs. The CDR3 DNA follows: TGCGCCAGCAGCCTGGGACAGGGGGAAAACGAGCAGTACTTC. Translating it yields CASSLGQGENEQYF. The full variable domain, in which reference TRBV5-1 and TRBJ2-7 provide the parts outside the CDR3, is KAGVTQTPRYLIKTRGQQVTLSCSPISGHRSVSWYQQTPGQGLQFLFEYFSETQRNKGNFPGRFSGRQFSNSRSEMNVSTLELGDSALYLCASSLGQGENEQYFGPGTRLTVT.